The TCR beta chain under discussion was sequenced for a study of graft-versus-host responses after intestinal transplantation. In the study overall: Anti-thymocyte globulin served as induction for all recipients, who then took tacrolimus and steroids for approximately 3 years.

This clone was recorded once. Its target is not known. V was clipped by 6 bases and J by 10 bases, with 27 bases between them. This CDR3 has 16 amino acids. The germline V gene encodes CDR1 MDHEN and CDR2 SYDVKM. Profiling relied on immunoSEQ multiplex PCR, and the TCRdb table lists in-frame clones only, not all of them. The table lists about 64,000 clones, more than 90% of them singletons. General observations from the study: Recipient marrow harbored GvH clones, some of which surfaced first in ileum or blood. Association was observed between peak circulating GvH clone levels and early post-transplant HvG declines.

The sample was unstimulated CD8+ T cells sorted from spleen or lymph node cells, taken before transplant. This receptor was obtained from a human donor who was the organ donor for an intestinal transplant. The V call is TRBV28, the J call TRBJ1-1, with D tentatively TRBD1 (6 bases). The CDR3: CASSSLGGGRWVGAFF. The CDR3 bases are TGTGCCAGCAGCTCCCTCGGCGGGGGGCGGTGGGTTGGAGCTTTCTTT.